The 18 T cell receptor beta chains below all came from one sample that was sequenced in a study of CD8+CD57+ T cells in acquired aplastic anemia. Genomic DNA, serving as template, underwent TCR beta VDJ and CDR3 profiling. TCRdb redid the calling of the reads with MiXCR, one entry per CDR3 protein. This repertoire shows about 190,000 distinct CDR3 sequences, approximately 50% found once; its top ten account for 9.7%. All sequencing subjects had displayed CD8+CD57+ cell expansion on flow cytometry. The source material was sorted CD4+, CD8+, or CD8+CD57+ T cells (not recorded which) from PBMCs. Receptors were obtained from a human donor with aplastic anemia.

V usage is TRBV11-1 and J usage is TRBJ2-7, with 11 bases identical to TRBD2. This CDR3 is 16 amino acids long. Germline V gives CDR1 SGHAT, CDR2 FQDESV (reference sequence). J gave up 2 bases and V 4 bases, and 7 bases lay outside the gene matches. CDR3 coding DNA: TGTGCCAGCAGCTCCCTAGCGGGACTAGCGGCCTACGAGCAGTACTTC. Translated: CASSSLAGLAAYEQYF.

The sample holds many counts of this clonotype. The V gene is TRBV20-1, the J gene TRBJ2-7; 8 nucleotides match TRBD2. Trimming removed 7 bases from V and 0 bases from J; junction bases left unmatched: 11. This CDR3 is 15 amino acids long. In germline, CDR1 is DFQATT, CDR2 SNEGSKA (reference sequence). CDR3 residues: CSGSPTGTSSYEQYF. The DNA of the CDR3 is TGCAGTGGCTCACCCACCGGGACTAGCTCCTACGAGCAGTACTTC.

There are many counts of this clonotype. V gene TRBV6-1 combines with J gene TRBJ2-7, with D possibly being TRBD1 (5 bases). This CDR3 region has 18 residues. From germline, CDR1 is MNHNS and CDR2 SASEGT. Trimming took off 6 bases at V and 1 base at J, with 25 bases between the two ends. The CDR3 loop is CASRGMGPRVYPSYEQYF. In DNA form, the CDR3 reads TGTGCCAGCAGGGGGATGGGGCCGCGAGTGTACCCGTCCTACGAGCAGTACTTC.

This clonotype appeared many times. CDR3: CSARTPGLASYEQYF. CDR3 nucleotides: TGCAGTGCTAGAACCCCGGGACTAGCTTCCTACGAGCAGTACTTC. The gene calls are TRBV20-1 and TRBJ2-7; TRBD2 agrees at 9 bases. The germline V gene has CDR1 DFQATT and CDR2 SNEGSKA (reference sequence). With 2 bases clipped from V and 1 base from J, the junction kept 6 bases outside the gene matches. The CDR3 consists of 15 residues.

This clonotype was recorded a few times. V usage is TRBV12-3 or TRBV12-4 and J usage is TRBJ2-1; D not certain. There are 17 residues in the CDR3. V gave up 4 bases and J gave up 4 bases, with 20 bases separating them. As DNA, the CDR3 is TGTGCCAGCAGTTCCATCGGTGGACCTCGGGTTTACAATGAGCAGTTCTTC. This sequence encodes CASSSIGGPRVYNEQFF.

This clonotype has ten or more counts. The J gene is TRBJ2-7, the V gene TRBV7-6, with unresolved D. Looked up from germline, CDR1 is SGHVS and CDR2 is FNYEAQ. The germline V and J ends were trimmed by 7 bases and 1 base, with 14 bases remaining between them. The CDR3 extends over 14 amino acids. The CDR3 DNA sequence: TGTGCCAGCACGACCGAGGAGTATTCCTACGAGCAGTACTTC. It is translated as CASTTEEYSYEQYF.

In DNA, the CDR3 is TGTGCCAGCAGCTTAGGACGGTCGGTGAACACTGAAGCTTTCTTT. This translates into CASSLGRSVNTEAFF. The rearrangement links TRBV7-9 to TRBJ1-1; D unclear. Trimming took off 1 base at V and 0 bases at J, with 9 bases between the two ends. Germline values: CDR1 SEHNR, CDR2 FQNEAQ (reference sequence). The CDR3 runs 15 residues.

This clonotype has only one observation. This rearrangement joins TRBV2 to TRBJ1-2; 8 nucleotides agree with TRBD1. The CDR3 has 12 amino acids. From germline, CDR1 is SNHLY and CDR2 FYNNEI. J gave up 6 bases and V 10 bases, and 7 bases lay outside the gene matches. The CDR3 DNA follows: TGTGCCACTAAGACAGGGGTTGATGGCTACACCTTC. Encoded protein: CATKTGVDGYTF.

With respect to this clonotype: This may come from a read error, since a much larger clone is one base off. The chain recombines TRBV7-9 with TRBJ1-2; TRBD1 is a possible D gene (5 bases). Germline V gene lookup returns CDR1 SEHNR and CDR2 FQNEAQ (reference sequence). V was pared by 5 bases and J by 4 bases, with 14 bases between. The CDR3 is 14 amino acids. In nucleotides, the CDR3 is TGTGCCAGCAGCCTGAATCAGGGAACCTATGGCTACACCTTC. Translated, it gives CASSLNQGTYGYTF.

The chain carries TRBV29-1 and TRBJ1-2; D gene unclear. Germline V lookup: CDR1 SQVTM, CDR2 ANQGSEA. Trimming pared 7 bases from V and 4 bases from J, leaving 13 bases between. This CDR3 has 12 residues. CDR3 sequence: CSAYENSYGYTF. For the CDR3, the DNA is TGCAGCGCCTACGAGAATTCCTATGGCTACACCTTC.

This clonotype was counted at least ten times. The CDR3 region has the DNA TGCAGTGCTAGGGGGCAACAGGCAGGGCATGGCTACACCTTC. The encoded protein is CSARGQQAGHGYTF. The chain combines TRBV20-1 with TRBJ1-2, with D possibly matching TRBD1 (5 bases). The germline V gene encodes CDR1 DFQATT and CDR2 SNEGSKA (reference sequence). There are 14 residues in the CDR3. Trimming pared 3 bases from V and 6 bases from J, leaving 17 bases between.

The chain links TRBV10-3 to TRBJ2-2; a possible D gene is TRBD2 (6 bases). Between the trimmed V and J ends, which lost 5 bases and 9 bases, there was a span of 13 bases. CDR3 size: 13 residues. Germline CDR1 is ENHRY and CDR2 is SYGVKD. The CDR3 spells CAISRLGRRELFF. CDR3 sequence (DNA): TGTGCCATCAGTCGACTAGGGAGAAGGGAGCTGTTTTTT.

V is TRBV7-2 and J is TRBJ2-1, with 8 positions matching TRBD2. Germline assignment: CDR1 SGHTA and CDR2 FQGNSA. The CDR3 is 12 residues long. J was trimmed by 15 bases and V by 4 bases; bases with no gene match: 8. The DNA of the CDR3 is TGTGCCAGCAGCTCGACTAGCGCGCTTCGGTTCTTC. Translated: CASSSTSALRFF.

This clonotype was seen many times. The chain couples TRBV9 to TRBJ1-5; D is ambiguous. In germline, CDR1 is SGDLS, CDR2 YYNGEE. The length of the CDR3 is 15 residues. The V end was cut by 3 bases, the J end by 0 bases, with 10 bases between. CDR3 protein: CASSEGFYSNQPQHF. In nucleotides, the CDR3 is TGTGCCAGCAGCGAAGGGTTTTATAGCAATCAGCCCCAGCATTTT.

This clonotype was seen once. The gene calls are TRBV2 and TRBJ2-7; D call uncertain. The CDR3 contains 13 residues. V dropped 4 bases and J dropped 2 bases, with 9 bases sitting between them. CDR1 SNHLY and CDR2 FYNNEI come from the germline V gene. CDR3 nucleotide sequence: TGTGCCAGCAGTGTGGGCGGACCCTACGAGCAGTACTTC. Translated: CASSVGGPYEQYF.

This clonotype turned up a few times. The rearrangement links TRBV7-9 to TRBJ2-7, with D unclear. Trimming pared 7 bases from V and 2 bases from J, leaving 15 bases between. CDR1 and CDR2 from the germline V gene are SEHNR and FQNEAQ (reference sequence). CDR3 length: 14 residues. CDR3 amino acids: CASNNVVFPYEQYF. The DNA for the CDR3 is TGTGCCAGCAACAATGTCGTCTTCCCCTACGAGCAGTACTTC.

This clonotype was counted between two and nine times. V and J are TRBV20-1 and TRBJ1-2; 10 bases match TRBD1. Unmatched junction bases numbered 7, after V lost 5 bases and J lost 13 bases. Germline values: CDR1 DFQATT, CDR2 SNEGSKA (reference sequence). The CDR3 spans 11 residues. The CDR3 DNA reads as TGCAGTGCTGGGACAGGGGCTATCCTCACCTTC. Its protein product is CSAGTGAILTF.

Notes on this clonotype: The germline gene is not matched at one end of the junction; a read error may be the cause. The V call is TRBV5-1, the J call TRBJ2-1; D is perhaps TRBD1 (5 bases). Germline V gene lookup returns CDR1 SGHRS and CDR2 YFSETQ. This CDR3 has 14 amino acids. CDR3 DNA sequence: TGCGCCAGCAGCTTGTGGGGCGCGTACAATGAGCAGCTCTTC. It encodes CASSLWGAYNEQLF.